This TCR beta chain was profiled in a study of cytomegalovirus exposure and HLA in healthy donors. In the study overall: Earlier, 150 million to 200 million T cells were analyzed, and about 120 million unique TCR beta sequences were found among them.

PCR was performed using 60 Vbeta and 13 Jbeta primers. TCRdb's copy holds only in-frame clones and misses some; the assay was immunoSEQ multiplex PCR. The table records around 76,000 clones, approximately 80% of them present only once. The length of the CDR3 is 15 residues. CDR1 and CDR2 from the germline V gene are SGHAT and FQNNGV. V was clipped by 0 bases and J by 2 bases, with 8 bases between them. Unrecorded immune exposures were likely, despite nominal health at sampling. The source of this sequence is a woman aged 40 to 50 in good health and CMV-seropositive. Material: PBMCs. J is TRBJ1-3 and V is TRBV11-2; D not certain. CDR3 DNA sequence: TGTGCCAGCAGCTTAGATCAAACAGCTGGAAACACCATATATTTT. This gives the protein CASSLDQTAGNTIYF.